Given below is one T cell receptor (beta chain) in context. Some clones are missing from TCRdb's copy, which holds only in-frame ones; the method was immunoSEQ multiplex PCR. The sample shows 150,000 to 200,000 clones, roughly nine tenths of them seen only once. V was cut by 1 base and J by 0 bases, with 7 bases left in between. This CDR3 contains 15 residues. Germline CDR1 is SGHAT and CDR2 is FQNNGV. These data are taken from a study of blood T cell repertoires in COVID-19. The receptor was isolated from a man aged 65 to 85 with active or convalescent COVID-19. Sequenced: peripheral blood. The chain links TRBV11-2 to TRBJ1-3; no firm D call. The CDR3 bases are TGTGCCAGCAGCTTAGGTATCAGCTCTGGAAACACCATATATTTT. This codes for CASSLGISSGNTIYF. Supplemented by reference TRBV11-2 and TRBJ1-3, the full variable domain reads EAGVAQSPRYKIIEKRQSVAFWCNPISGHATLYWYQQILGQGPKLLIQFQNNGVVDDSQLPKDRFSAERLKGVDSTLKIQPAKLEDSAVYLCASSLGISSGNTIYFGEGSWLTVV.